The T cell receptor beta chain described here comes from a study of identifying expanded T cells in peripheral blood. Study-wide results and limits: Clone count variance between roughly 2-week samples rose with total template count. Approximately 1.1 clones differed between technical replicates, versus around 15 and 18 over time.

Healthy donors had no documented immune events, such as infections, while sampled. Measured with immunoSEQ multiplex PCR; TCRdb has only the in-frame clones, and not every one. Here the sample spans roughly 81,000 clones, 84% being singletons. Worth noting for this clone: Its target is not known.

The CDR3 totals 16 residues. The germline gives CDR1 SGHTA, CDR2 FQGNSA. The V gene lost 5 bases and the J gene lost 2 bases, with 16 bases spanning the gap. The sequencing sample was made of blood. The chain carries TRBV7-2 and TRBJ1-5, with D possibly being TRBD1 (5 bases). The source is a person aged 18-69 years in good health. The CDR3 sequence is CASSSWGSVGNQPQHF. CDR3 DNA: TGTGCCAGCAGCAGCTGGGGGTCCGTGGGCAATCAGCCCCAGCATTTT.